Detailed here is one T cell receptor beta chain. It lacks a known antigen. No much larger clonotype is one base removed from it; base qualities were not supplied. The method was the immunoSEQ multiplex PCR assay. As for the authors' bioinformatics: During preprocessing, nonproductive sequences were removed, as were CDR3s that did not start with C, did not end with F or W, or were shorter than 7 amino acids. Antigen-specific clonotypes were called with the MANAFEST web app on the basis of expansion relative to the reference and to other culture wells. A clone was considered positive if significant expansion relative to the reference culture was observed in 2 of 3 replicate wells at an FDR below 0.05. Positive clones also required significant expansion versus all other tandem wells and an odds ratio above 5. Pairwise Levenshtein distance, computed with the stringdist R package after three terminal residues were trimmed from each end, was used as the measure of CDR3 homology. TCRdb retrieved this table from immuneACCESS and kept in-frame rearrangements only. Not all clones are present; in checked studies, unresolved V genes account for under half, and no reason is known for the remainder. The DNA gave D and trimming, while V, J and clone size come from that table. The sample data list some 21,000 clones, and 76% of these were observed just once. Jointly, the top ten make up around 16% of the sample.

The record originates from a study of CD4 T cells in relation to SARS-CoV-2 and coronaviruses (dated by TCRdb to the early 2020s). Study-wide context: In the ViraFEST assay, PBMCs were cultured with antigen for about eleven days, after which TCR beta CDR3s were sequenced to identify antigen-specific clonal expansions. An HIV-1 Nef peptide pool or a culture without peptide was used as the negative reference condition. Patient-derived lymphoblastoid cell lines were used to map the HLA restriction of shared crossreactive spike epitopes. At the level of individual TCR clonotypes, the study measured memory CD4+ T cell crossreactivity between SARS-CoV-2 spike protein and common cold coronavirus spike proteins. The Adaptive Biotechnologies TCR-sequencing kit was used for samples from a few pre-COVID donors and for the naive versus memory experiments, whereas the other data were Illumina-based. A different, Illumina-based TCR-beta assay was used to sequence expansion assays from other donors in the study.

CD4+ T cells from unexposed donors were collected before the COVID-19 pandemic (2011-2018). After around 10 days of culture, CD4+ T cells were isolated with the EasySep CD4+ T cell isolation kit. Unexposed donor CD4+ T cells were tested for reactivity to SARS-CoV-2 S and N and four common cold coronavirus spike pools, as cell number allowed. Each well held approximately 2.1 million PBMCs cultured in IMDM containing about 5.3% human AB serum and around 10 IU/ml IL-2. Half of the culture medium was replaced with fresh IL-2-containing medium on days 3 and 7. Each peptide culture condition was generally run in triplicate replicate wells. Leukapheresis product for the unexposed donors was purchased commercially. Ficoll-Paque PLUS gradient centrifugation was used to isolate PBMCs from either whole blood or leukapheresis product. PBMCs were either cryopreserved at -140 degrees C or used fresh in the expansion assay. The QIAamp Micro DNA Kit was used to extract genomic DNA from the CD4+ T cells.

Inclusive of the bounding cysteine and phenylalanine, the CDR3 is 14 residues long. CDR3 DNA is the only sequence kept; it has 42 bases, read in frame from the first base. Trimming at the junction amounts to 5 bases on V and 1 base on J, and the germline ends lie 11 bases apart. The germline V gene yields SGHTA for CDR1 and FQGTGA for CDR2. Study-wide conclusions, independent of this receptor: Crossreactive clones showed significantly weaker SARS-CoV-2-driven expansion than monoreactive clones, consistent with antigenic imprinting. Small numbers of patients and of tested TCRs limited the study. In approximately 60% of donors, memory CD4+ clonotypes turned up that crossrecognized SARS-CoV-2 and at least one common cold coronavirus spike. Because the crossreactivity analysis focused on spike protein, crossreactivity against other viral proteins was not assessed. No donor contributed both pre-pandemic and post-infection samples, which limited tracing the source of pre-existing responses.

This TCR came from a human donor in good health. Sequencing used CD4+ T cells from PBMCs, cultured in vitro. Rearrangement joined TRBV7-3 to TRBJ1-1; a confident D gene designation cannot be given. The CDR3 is CASSPGGSNTEAFF. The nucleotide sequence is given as TGTGCCAGCAGCCCGGGAGGTTCGAACACTGAAGCTTTCTTT.